Shown below are 24 T cell receptor beta chains from a single sample sequenced in a study of human T cells and chemical hapten exposure. TCRdb reanalysed the RACE reads using MiXCR and keeps one entry per CDR3 protein. The sample has around 340,000 distinct CDR3 sequences, under 8% seen once. Time point defined: patch test 1, 2 weeks after DPC sensitization. As to treatment: therapeutic diphenylcyclopropenone sensitization with weekly scalp DPC. Sequencing was performed on whole blood, taken in connection with sensitization to the hapten diphenylcyclopropenone (DPC). The source is a young woman with alopecia areata. Some clones in this sample may be carry-over from other donors' samples.

V usage is TRBV12-3 or TRBV12-4 and J usage is TRBJ2-2; 8 nucleotides align to TRBD2. Trimming took 5 bases from V and 3 from J; bases not matched to a gene: 5. The CDR3 is 15 residues long. The CDR3 reads CASSPGGGYTGELFF. CDR3 DNA sequence: TGTGCCAGCAGTCCGGGAGGGGGATACACCGGGGAGCTGTTTTTT.

In this sample, this clonotype turned up a few times. The chain links TRBV28 to TRBJ1-2; 8 bases are shared with TRBD1. Germline V CDR1 and CDR2: MDHEN, SYDVKM. CDR3 length: 14 residues. J gave up 4 bases and V 4 bases, and 5 bases lay outside the gene matches. The CDR3 bases are TGTGCCAGCAGTTCCCAGGGGGCAGGCTATGGCTACACCTTC. Amino acid sequence: CASSSQGAGYGYTF.

The rearrangement joins TRBV28 to TRBJ2-4, with a weak D call TRBD2 (6 bases). Germline CDR1 MDHEN, CDR2 SYDVKM. The V end lost 3 bases, the J end lost 7 bases, and 25 bases lay between the germline ends. CDR3 length: 18 amino acids. The CDR3 DNA is TGTGCCAGCAGTTTGGTTGTGGGGGGAACAGCTTCTTATAACATTCAGTACTTC. This sequence encodes CASSLVVGGTASYNIQYF.

The chain joins TRBV27 to TRBJ2-2; a possible D gene is TRBD2 (5 bases). The germline V gene encodes CDR1 MNHEY and CDR2 SMNVEV (reference sequence). The CDR3 loop spans 13 amino acids. V lost 4 bases and J 5 bases, leaving 8 bases between the germline ends. The CDR3 coding sequence is TGTGCCAGCAGTTCCCCGGGAACCGGGGAGCTGTTTTTT. As protein: CASSSPGTGELFF.

The sample holds many counts of this clonotype. This sequence joins TRBV7-2 and TRBJ1-5; D possibly corresponds to TRBD1 (6 bases). V lost 8 bases, J lost 3 bases, and 11 bases lay in between. The length of the CDR3 is 13 residues. Germline assignment: CDR1 SGHTA and CDR2 FQGNSA. This CDR3 is CASAGTNNQPQHF. CDR3 in DNA: TGTGCCAGCGCCGGGACAAACAATCAGCCCCAGCATTTT.

This clonotype appeared a few times. V usage is TRBV4-3 and J usage is TRBJ2-2, with 10 nucleotides matching TRBD1. The CDR3 is 16 amino acids. Germline V CDR1 and CDR2: LGHNA, YSLEER. Unmatched junction bases numbered 6, after V lost 4 bases and J lost 4 bases. In nucleotides, the CDR3 is TGCGCCAGCAGCCCTCGGGACAGGGGCGGCACCGGGGAGCTGTTTTTT. It yields the protein CASSPRDRGGTGELFF.

This clonotype was seen a few times. This rearrangement joins TRBV7-2 to TRBJ2-1; TRBD1 or TRBD2 may be the D gene (6 bases each). Looked up from germline, CDR1 is SGHTA and CDR2 is FQGNSA. Trimming removed 1 base from V and 7 bases from J, with 14 bases in between. The CDR3 covers 15 residues. The CDR3 spells CASSLVGGPGNEQFF. The CDR3 DNA sequence: TGTGCCAGCAGCTTAGTGGGGGGCCCGGGGAATGAGCAGTTCTTC.

This clonotype showed up just a few times. The rearrangement uses TRBV12-3 or TRBV12-4 and TRBJ2-7, with TRBD1 matching 11 bases. The CDR3 is 16 amino acids. Losses at the gene ends were 3 bases for V and 3 bases for J; bases not matched to a gene: 7. The CDR3 reads CASSFRTGGKSYEQYF. For the CDR3, the DNA is TGTGCCAGCAGTTTCAGGACAGGGGGCAAAAGCTACGAGCAGTACTTC.

The sample holds many counts of this clonotype. The rearrangement joins TRBV10-3 to TRBJ2-5, with D uncertain. This CDR3 region has 13 residues. Germline CDR1 ENHRY, CDR2 SYGVKD. V was pared by 4 bases and J by 1 base, with 7 bases between. Written as DNA, the CDR3 is TGTGCCATCAGTGGGTCTCTCCAAGAGACCCAGTACTTC. Translating it yields CAISGSLQETQYF.

This clonotype has only a few counts. This chain joins TRBV12-3 or TRBV12-4 and TRBJ2-5, with a weak D call TRBD1 (6 bases). Trimming pared 5 bases from V and 2 bases from J, leaving 12 bases between. The CDR3 length is 14 residues. The CDR3: CASSQTGTQETQYF. CDR3 DNA: TGTGCCAGCAGTCAAACCGGGACACAAGAGACCCAGTACTTC.

This clonotype came up many times. The chain recombines TRBV6-2 or TRBV6-3 with TRBJ2-1, with D unresolved. The ends were cut back, 5 bases at V and 4 bases at J, with 6 bases in the middle. The CDR3 has 12 amino acids. Germline CDR1 is MNHEY and CDR2 is SVGEGT. CDR3 bases: TGTGCCAGCAGTCCACGTTACAATGAGCAGTTCTTC. This encodes CASSPRYNEQFF.

This clonotype was seen a handful of times. The J gene is TRBJ1-1, the V gene TRBV7-9; 7 positions agree with TRBD1. J gave up 6 bases and V 1 base, and 2 bases lay outside the gene matches. Germline CDR1 SEHNR, CDR2 FQNEAQ (reference sequence). The CDR3 has 13 residues. The CDR3 is CASSLDTGAEAFF. CDR3 nucleotides: TGTGCCAGCAGCTTAGACACAGGGGCTGAAGCTTTCTTT. The full variable domain, completed using reference TRBV7-9 and TRBJ1-1, is DTGVSQNPRHKITKRGQNVTFRCDPISEHNRLYWYRQTLGQGPEFLTYFQNEAQLEKSRLLSDRFSAERPKGSFSTLEIQRTEQGDSAMYLCASSLDTGAEAFFGQGTRLTVV.

J is TRBJ1-3 and V is TRBV4-1; 9 nucleotides match TRBD1. V lost 0 bases, J lost 1 base, and 10 bases stayed unmatched. This CDR3 has 19 amino acids. Germline V lookup: CDR1 MGHRA, CDR2 YSYEKL. The DNA of the CDR3 is TGCGCCAGCAGCCAAGACCCCGTCGGGACAGGGTATTCTGGAAACACCATATATTTT. Translation: CASSQDPVGTGYSGNTIYF.

The rearrangement uses TRBV21-1 and TRBJ1-1; the D call of TRBD1 is as the table states it, not checked on the DNA. TRBV21-1 is a listed pseudogene. CDR3 size: 18 residues. The CDR3 DNA follows: TGTGCCAGCAGCTCGACAGGGGAGAGGTTCCCAATGAACACTGAAGCTTTCTTT. Translating it yields CASSSTGERFPMNTEAFF.

This rearrangement joins TRBV6-4 to TRBJ2-3, with TRBD1 matching 9 bases. The CDR3 is 16 amino acids. Germline CDR1 reads MRHNA; CDR2 reads SNTAGT. V lost 3 bases to trimming and J lost 0 bases; unmatched junction nucleotides: 4. CDR3 in DNA: TGTGCCAGCAGTGAACAGGGGGCTCATAGCACAGATACGCAGTATTTT. It specifies CASSEQGAHSTDTQYF.

This clonotype was detected a few times. The chain has TRBV2 and TRBJ1-1; D is possibly TRBD1 (5 bases). Trimming shortened V by 2 bases and J by 5 bases, and 12 bases separated the two germline ends. Germline loops: CDR1 SNHLY, CDR2 FYNNEI. There are 14 residues in the CDR3. This CDR3 is CASSEKGMWTEAFF. Here the CDR3 DNA reads TGTGCCAGCAGTGAAAAGGGGATGTGGACTGAAGCTTTCTTT.

This clonotype has more than one count but fewer than ten. V usage is TRBV5-6 and J usage is TRBJ1-1; possibly TRBD1 for D (5 bases). The germline V gene has CDR1 SGHDT and CDR2 YYEEEE. V gave up 1 base and J gave up 1 base, with 14 bases separating them. CDR3 length equals 16 residues. CDR3 in DNA: TGTGCCAGCAGCTTGCCAAGGGGCACATCGAACACTGAAGCTTTCTTT. Protein product: CASSLPRGTSNTEAFF.

The table lists this clonotype with many counts. The chain combines TRBV6-1 with TRBJ2-5, with D hard to call. The ends were cut back, 4 bases at V and 2 bases at J, with 11 bases in the middle. Per germline, CDR1 MNHNS and CDR2 SASEGT. The CDR3 contains 14 residues. The CDR3 nucleotides read TGTGCCAGCAGTGCCGGGCACTTACAAGAGACCCAGTACTTC. Protein sequence: CASSAGHLQETQYF.

The V gene is TRBV3-1, the J gene TRBJ2-7; tentatively, D is TRBD1 or TRBD2 (5 bases each). Germline CDR1 is LGHDT and CDR2 is YNNKEL (reference sequence). V lost 6 bases and J lost 2, with 14 bases in between. There are 14 residues in the CDR3. CDR3 loop: CASSPGTYTYEQYF. The CDR3 DNA reads TGTGCCAGCAGTCCCGGGACGTATACCTACGAGCAGTACTTC.

The rearrangement joins TRBV27 to TRBJ1-5; D gene uncertain. The germline V gene encodes CDR1 MNHEY and CDR2 SMNVEV (reference sequence). The V end was cut by 5 bases, the J end by 2 bases, with 13 bases between. The CDR3 totals 15 residues. The CDR3 coding sequence is TGTGCCAGCAGTCCCCTCGTGCTCGGCAATCAGCCCCAGCATTTT. Protein product: CASSPLVLGNQPQHF.

This sequence joins TRBV6-1 and TRBJ2-4; D might be TRBD1 (5 bases). CDR1 is MNHNS and CDR2 is SASEGT in the germline V gene. The CDR3 loop spans 15 amino acids. V lost 2 bases to trimming and J lost 1 base, with 9 bases between them. In DNA, the CDR3 is TGTGCCAGCAGTGAAAGTGGGGCGGCCAAAAACATTCAGTACTTC. Encoded protein: CASSESGAAKNIQYF.

This sequence joins TRBV6-1 and TRBJ1-5; D is unclear. CDR3 length: 15 residues. The germline CDR1 and CDR2 sequences are MNHNS and SASEGT. The V end lost 0 bases, the J end lost 6 bases, and 12 bases lay between the germline ends. The CDR3 bases are TGTGCCAGCAGTGAAGCCCGGGCCTTCGCTCAGCCCCAGCATTTT. This translates into CASSEARAFAQPQHF.

In DNA, the CDR3 is TGTGCCAGCAGTTGGGGACTAGAGACCAATGAGCAGTTCTTC. Encoded protein: CASSWGLETNEQFF. V usage is TRBV7-2 and J usage is TRBJ2-1, with 8 nucleotides matching TRBD2. The V gene's germline CDR1 is SGHTA and CDR2 FQGNSA. V was clipped by 6 bases and J by 6 bases; unmatched bases: 7. CDR3 length: 14 amino acids.

This clonotype turned up a few times. The J gene is TRBJ1-2, the V gene TRBV29-1; D uncertain. The germline CDR1 and CDR2 sequences are SQVTM and ANQGSEA. CDR3 size: 12 residues. V lost 0 bases to trimming and J lost 7 bases, with 9 bases between them. The CDR3 DNA reads as TGCAGCGTTGAAGATATAGGGAGTGGCTACACCTTC. Translating gives CSVEDIGSGYTF.